These T cell receptor beta chains were read from a single sample in a study of a mutant IDH1 vaccine in newly diagnosed glioma. This table comes from immunoSEQ multiplex PCR, and its TCRdb copy is limited to in-frame clones, with some not included. The data show 20,000 to 25,000 clones, around three quarters seen once. No antigen is known for these receptors. The specimen was PBMCs, collected from a glioma patient whose treatment included an IDH1 peptide vaccine. All receptors come from a man between 35 and 55 years old with glioma. The CDR3 runs from the conserved cysteine through the conserved F or W. The order of the fields is clone size, V gene, J gene, D gene, CDR3 DNA, CDR3 protein. D genes are given only for firm matches. Only some rows state a clone size, as once, few, many or a class for expanded clones.

>.|TRBV5-1|TRBJ1-1|.
TGCGCCAGCAGCTCTCGAGACAGCCGGCGAGAAGCTTTCTTT
CASSSRDSRREAFF
>few|TRBV21-1|TRBJ1-3|.
TGTGCCAGCAGCAAAGATGGGGAGGTCAGGACGGCCGGAAACACCATATATTTT
CASSKDGEVRTAGNTIYF
>once|TRBV6-1|TRBJ2-1|.
TGTGCCAGCAGTGATCTGGTTCGACAGTCCTACAATGAGCAGTTCTTC
CASSDLVRQSYNEQFF
>.|TRBV5-1|TRBJ1-6|.
TGCGCCAGCAGCTTGGACGGAGTCCCTTCACCCCTCCACTTT
CASSLDGVPSPLHF
>.|TRBV7-2|TRBJ1-3|.
TGTGCCAGCAGCTTTTATGACTCTGGAAACACCATATATTTT
CASSFYDSGNTIYF
>.|TRBV9|TRBJ2-3|.
TGTGCCAGCAGCCGGGACCGAGTTGGAGATACGCAGTATTTT
CASSRDRVGDTQYF
>.|TRBV9|TRBJ1-1|.
TGTGCCAGCAGCGTAGAGGGGCTGGGGAACACTGAAGCTTTCTTT
CASSVEGLGNTEAFF
>.|TRBV30|TRBJ2-3|.
TGTGCCTGGAGGAGAGCGTTAAGGGCAGATACGCAGTATTTT
CAWRRALRADTQYF
>.|TRBV7-2|TRBJ2-7|.
TGTGCCAGCAGCCCGAGGGACGGAGCCTACGAGCAGTACTTC
CASSPRDGAYEQYF
>.|TRBV12-5|TRBJ1-2|.
TGTGCTAGTATGACACAAACGGACTATGGCTACACCTTC
CASMTQTDYGYTF
>.|TRBV29-1|TRBJ2-5|TRBD1
TGCAGCGTGGGGACAGCTATGCAAGAGACCCAGTACTTC
CSVGTAMQETQYF
>.|TRBV25-1|TRBJ2-3|.
TGTGCCAGCAGTTCGGAAGGGCGATTCACAGATACGCAGTATTTT
CASSSEGRFTDTQYF
>.|TRBV30|TRBJ1-3|TRBD1
TGTGCCTGGAGTTTACAGGGGGCATCGGGAAACACCATATATTTT
CAWSLQGASGNTIYF
>.|TRBV7-9|TRBJ2-3|.
TGTGCCAGCAGCCCACCTTCTAGCGAAATAGCAGATACGCAGTATTTT
CASSPPSSEIADTQYF
>.|TRBV5-1|TRBJ2-1|TRBD2
TGCGCCAGCAGCTGGGACGTGACTAGCGGATCCTACAATGAGCAGTTCTTC
CASSWDVTSGSYNEQFF
>.|TRBV10-1|TRBJ2-3|TRBD2
TGCGCCAGCAAGGGAGCGGGAGGGAAGACAGATACGCAGTATTTT
CASKGAGGKTDTQYF
>.|TRBV9|TRBJ1-3|.
TGTGCCAGCAGCTCCCGCCGCCAAGACGGGGGAGGAAACACCATATATTTT
CASSSRRQDGGGNTIYF
>.|TRBV11-3|TRBJ2-1|.
TGTGCCAGCAGCTTAAATTTGGGAGACAATGAGCAGTTCTTC
CASSLNLGDNEQFF
>.|TRBV27|TRBJ2-2|TRBD1
TGTGCCAGCAGCTCCGGGACAGGGAGTACCGGGGAGCTGTTTTTT
CASSSGTGSTGELFF
>.|TRBV10-1|TRBJ2-5|TRBD2
TGCGCCAGCAGTGAGGAGACTAGCGGGAGGGGGGAGACCCAGTACTTC
CASSEETSGRGETQYF
>.|TRBV5-5|TRBJ2-2|TRBD2
TGTGCCAGCAGTATCGGGACTAGCGGTTTTCTCACCGGGGAGCTGTTTTTT
CASSIGTSGFLTGELFF
>.|TRBV28|TRBJ2-2|.
TGTGCCAGCAGTTTATGGCCGGTCGGGGAGCTGTTTTTT
CASSLWPVGELFF
>.|TRBV21-1|TRBJ2-7|.
TGTGCCAGCAGCAAAGTGGAGTTTTTTGTACTAGCGTCTACCTACGAGCAGTACTTC
CASSKVEFFVLASTYEQYF
>once|TRBV4-1|TRBJ2-5|.
TGCGCCAGCAGCCAAGATCAGGGGCGTCTCCAAGAGACCCAGTACTTC
CASSQDQGRLQETQYF
>once|TRBV4-1|TRBJ2-7|.
TGCGCCAGCAGCCAAGGAGGCCCCAGCTACGAGCAGTACTTC
CASSQGGPSYEQYF
>.|TRBV19|TRBJ2-1|TRBD2
TGTGCCAGTAGCGGGACTACCGTCTACAATGAGCAGTTCTTC
CASSGTTVYNEQFF
>.|TRBV18|TRBJ2-3|TRBD2
TGTGCCAGCTCACCAGAGGCTAGCGGTTCCACAGATACGCAGTATTTT
CASSPEASGSTDTQYF
>.|TRBV7-8|TRBJ1-5|TRBD1
TGTGCCAGCAGCTTAGTATGGGACAGGGAAAGCAATCAGCCCCAGCATTTT
CASSLVWDRESNQPQHF
>.|TRBV12-5|TRBJ2-7|.
TGTGCTAGTGGTCCCCCCCTAGCTGGTTACGAGCAGTACTTC
CASGPPLAGYEQYF
>.|TRBV23-1|TRBJ2-2|.
TGCGCCAGCACCAGAATAAAAAGAATACCCGGGGAGCTGTTTTTT
CASTRIKRIPGELFF
>.|TRBV30|TRBJ1-6|.
TGTGCCTGGAGCTGGGTATGGCTAAATAATTCACCCCTCCACTTT
CAWSWVWLNNSPLHF
>.|TRBV29-1|TRBJ1-2|TRBD1
TGCAGCGAGAGGGGGCAGGGGGCCGGTGGCTACACCTTC
CSERGQGAGGYTF
>once|TRBV18|TRBJ2-3|.
TGTGCCAGCTCAAAGGACACAGATACGCAGTATTTT
CASSKDTDTQYF
>once|TRBV11-3|TRBJ2-1|.
TGTGCCAGCAGCGCCCGGGACACCTCCGGGTCGCGGTTCTTC
CASSARDTSGSRFF
>.|TRBV5-1|TRBJ2-1|TRBD2
TGCGCCAGCAGCCAGACTAGCGCACGGCTAAGGAATGAGCAGTTCTTC
CASSQTSARLRNEQFF
>few|TRBV21-1|TRBJ2-6|.
TGTGCCACCCCGCGACAATTACCTTCGGGGGCCAACGTCCTGACTTTC
CATPRQLPSGANVLTF
>.|TRBV14|TRBJ1-1|.
TGTGCCAGCAGCCAAGATGAGTTTGGTGAAGCTTTCTTT
CASSQDEFGEAFF
>few|TRBV6-1|TRBJ2-7|.
TGTGCCAGCAGTGAGGGTCTAGCCAGCTCCTACGAGCAGTACTTC
CASSEGLASSYEQYF
>.|TRBV11-3|TRBJ2-1|.
TGTGCCAGGGGGAGTGGCGAGAGCTCCTACAATGAGCAGTTCTTC
CARGSGESSYNEQFF
>.|TRBV6-5|TRBJ2-1|.
TGTGCCAGCAGTTACAAGGAGTACAATGAGCAGTTCTTC
CASSYKEYNEQFF
>.|TRBV2|TRBJ2-7|TRBD1
TGTGCCAGCACCGAGGGGGCTGGTGAGCAGTACTTC
CASTEGAGEQYF
>few|TRBV2|TRBJ1-5|.
TGTGCCAGCAGATTAGATAGGTCGTCCCAGCATTTT
CASRLDRSSQHF
>.|TRBV4-1|TRBJ2-5|TRBD2
TGCGCCAGCAGCCTGCGGGGGGGGGCGAGGGAGACCCAGTACTTC
CASSLRGGARETQYF
>.|TRBV7-2|TRBJ1-6|.
TGTGCCACCCAGGGTGGGGTCGGCTTGAATTCACCCCTCCACTTT
CATQGGVGLNSPLHF
>medium-sized|TRBV27|TRBJ1-5|TRBD1
TGTGCCAGCAGCCCCGGGACAGGGGGTAATCAGCCCCAGCATTTT
CASSPGTGGNQPQHF
>.|TRBV5-8|TRBJ1-2|.
TGTGCCAGCAGCTTGGTTTCAGCAAACTATGGCTACACCTTC
CASSLVSANYGYTF
>.|TRBV6-4|TRBJ2-3|TRBD2
TGTGCCAGCAGTGAAATAGCGGGAGGTGGGCCAGATACGCAGTATTTT
CASSEIAGGGPDTQYF
>.|TRBV5-6|TRBJ2-2|TRBD2
TGTGCCAGCAGCTTAAGCGGGAGGTACACCGGGGAGCTGTTTTTT
CASSLSGRYTGELFF
>.|TRBV5-4|TRBJ1-2|.
TGTGCCAGCAGCCGCGACGGACCTCCCAACTATGGCTACACCTTC
CASSRDGPPNYGYTF
>.|TRBV23-1|TRBJ2-3|.
TGCGCCACCCGGACCGGGTTGGGTACGCAGTATTTT
CATRTGLGTQYF
>.|TRBV19|TRBJ1-6|TRBD1
TGTGCCAGTAGTCCCTCGACAGGGAAGGGTTCACCCCTCCACTTT
CASSPSTGKGSPLHF